The 30 T cell receptor beta chains in this list originate from one sample, sequenced in a study of blood T cells in healthy people across ages. A second PCR, run for about 7 to 11 cycles, used a sample-barcoded 5' primer plus a J-beta primer mix. TCRdb ran MiXCR on the 5' RACE reads and lists one entry per CDR3 protein. The table includes about 1.1 million distinct CDR3 sequences, 30% to 40% detected once. The sequencing sample was made of blood. The receptors here all came from a man aged 18 to 30 in good health.

This clonotype was counted a few times. This chain joins TRBV3-1 and TRBJ2-3; D might be TRBD2 (6 bases). The CDR3 runs to 14 residues. Trimming shortened V by 4 bases and J by 6 bases, and 14 bases separated the two germline ends. Looked up from germline, CDR1 is LGHDT and CDR2 is YNNKEL (reference sequence). Here the CDR3 reads CASSLGGFLDTQYF. The CDR3 DNA is TGTGCCAGCAGCCTCGGAGGGTTCTTGGATACGCAGTATTTT.

This clonotype was observed a handful of times. V is TRBV20-1 and J is TRBJ1-2; a weak D match, TRBD1 (6 bases). Germline V gene lookup returns CDR1 DFQATT and CDR2 SNEGSKA (reference sequence). This CDR3 contains 15 residues. The ends were cut back, 2 bases at V and 3 bases at J, with 16 bases in the middle. The CDR3 DNA follows: TGCAGTGCTAGAACGCCAGGGGTTGGCGACTATGGCTACACCTTC. Protein sequence: CSARTPGVGDYGYTF.

The V and J genes are TRBV20-1 and TRBJ2-1; D tentatively reads TRBD1 or TRBD2 (5 bases each). Germline lookup yields CDR1 DFQATT and CDR2 SNEGSKA (reference sequence). The CDR3 is 13 residues long. Trimming took 6 bases from V and 5 from J, leaving 14 bases between them. The CDR3, as DNA: TGCAGTGCGCTACCTTTGGGGGACAATGAGCAGTTCTTC. Amino acid sequence: CSALPLGDNEQFF.

This clonotype has only one observation. The chain couples TRBV12-3 or TRBV12-4 to TRBJ2-2; D call uncertain. Trimming left V 7 bases short and J 4 bases short, with 10 bases between. The CDR3 extends over 13 amino acids. CDR3 DNA: TGTGCCAGCAACAGACAACCCACCGGGGAGCTGTTTTTT. Its protein is CASNRQPTGELFF.

Only a few counts were recorded for this clonotype. The chain links TRBV13 to TRBJ2-4, with 7 bases fitting TRBD1. The CDR3 consists of 19 residues. CDR1 is PRHDT and CDR2 is FYEKMQ in the germline V gene (reference sequence). The V gene end was trimmed by 4 bases and the J gene end by 0 bases; junction bases not matched to a gene: 15. CDR3 region: CASSSTGWGYSPAKNIQYF. CDR3 coding DNA: TGTGCCAGCAGCTCGACAGGGTGGGGATACTCACCAGCCAAAAACATTCAGTACTTC.

This clonotype was picked up many times. CDR3 region: CASSLTGYEQYF. The CDR3 DNA sequence: TGTGCCAGCAGTTTGACAGGCTACGAGCAGTACTTC. The chain carries TRBV7-2 and TRBJ2-7, with D perhaps TRBD1 (6 bases). Germline V gives CDR1 SGHTA, CDR2 FQGNSA. The CDR3 contains 12 residues. V was clipped by 6 bases and J by 3 bases, with 9 bases between them.

The chain uses TRBV7-2 and TRBJ1-5; no firm D call. The length of the CDR3 is 15 residues. Germline V gene sequence: CDR1 SGHTA, CDR2 FQGNSA. Trimming stripped 4 bases from V and 5 bases from J, with 15 bases between. This chain's CDR3 is CASSSTYDADQPQHF. The CDR3 DNA reads as TGTGCCAGCAGCTCCACTTACGACGCGGATCAGCCCCAGCATTTT.

The chain has TRBV6-1 and TRBJ1-1; the match to TRBD1 covers 8 bases. Trimming removed 0 bases from V and 12 bases from J; junction bases left unmatched: 9. Germline values: CDR1 MNHNS, CDR2 SASEGT. The CDR3 sequence is 14 residues long. CDR3 nucleotide sequence: TGTGCCAGCAGTGAAGCAGGGCAGGGGGCGATGACTTTCTTT. Protein sequence: CASSEAGQGAMTFF.

This clonotype was observed a few times. The gene calls are TRBV20-1 and TRBJ2-5; D remains ambiguous. V was pared by 8 bases and J by 3 bases, with 19 bases between. This CDR3 region has 14 residues. CDR1 is DFQATT, CDR2 SNEGSKA, per germline (reference sequence). For the CDR3, the DNA is TGCAGTAAGACCTCTGTCTCGGGCGAAGAGACCCAGTACTTC. It codes for CSKTSVSGEETQYF.

As concerns this clonotype: This could be a read error, since a much larger clone is one nucleotide away. This sequence joins TRBV9 and TRBJ2-5, with D perhaps matching TRBD2 (5 bases). V dropped 2 bases and J dropped 11 bases, with 19 bases sitting between them. Germline V lookup: CDR1 SGDLS, CDR2 YYNGEE. This CDR3 has 14 residues. In nucleotides, the CDR3 is TGTGCCAGCAGCGTCCTACTAGAGATCGGTGAGCAGTACTTC. It is translated as CASSVLLEIGEQYF. Full variable domain (rest looked up from reference TRBV9 and TRBJ2-5): DSGVTQTPKHLITATGQRVTLRCSPRSGDLSVYWYQQSLDQGLQFLIQYYNGEERAKGNILERFSAQQFPDLHSELNLSSLELGDSALYFCASSVLLEIGEQYFGPGTRLLVL.

This rearrangement joins TRBV6-5 to TRBJ1-1; 9 nucleotides match TRBD1. Germline CDR1 reads MNHEY; CDR2 reads SVGAGI. V gave up 3 bases and J gave up 3 bases; unmatched junction bases: 2. The CDR3 runs to 14 residues. The CDR3 bases are TGTGCCAGCAGTTATTGGACAGGGGACACTGAAGCTTTCTTT. Translation gives CASSYWTGDTEAFF.

This clonotype has more than one count but fewer than ten. The chain employs TRBV3-1 and TRBJ2-7; 7 nucleotides agree with TRBD1. The V gene's germline CDR1 is LGHDT and CDR2 YNNKEL (reference sequence). The CDR3 runs to 12 residues. J was trimmed by 5 bases and V by 6 bases; bases with no gene match: 4. In DNA form, the CDR3 reads TGTGCCAGCAGACACAGGGGCCACGAGCAGTACTTC. It encodes CASRHRGHEQYF.

This clonotype occurred many times. This chain links TRBV6-2 or TRBV6-3 with TRBJ2-5, with D perhaps being TRBD1 or TRBD2 (5 bases each). Trimming pared 4 bases from V and 1 base from J, leaving 10 bases between. The germline V gene encodes CDR1 MNHEY and CDR2 SVGEGT. The CDR3 covers 14 residues. CDR3 residues: CASSFGAVQETQYF. In DNA form, the CDR3 reads TGTGCCAGCAGTTTCGGGGCGGTCCAAGAGACCCAGTACTTC.

V usage is TRBV6-6 and J usage is TRBJ2-3; D is possibly TRBD1 (5 bases). V was pared by 0 bases and J by 2 bases, with 9 bases between. CDR3 size: 15 residues. The germline CDR1 and CDR2 sequences are MNHNY and SVGAGI (reference sequence). CDR3: CASSYSDSPTDTQYF. CDR3 DNA: TGTGCCAGCAGTTACTCCGACAGCCCCACAGATACGCAGTATTTT.

This sequence joins TRBV28 and TRBJ2-3; D unresolved. The CDR3 is 17 amino acids. The germline V gene has CDR1 MDHEN and CDR2 SYDVKM. V lost 2 bases and J 2 bases, leaving 17 bases between the germline ends. CDR3 loop: CASSLKSRVSFTDTQYF. Written as DNA, the CDR3 is TGTGCCAGCAGTTTAAAATCACGGGTTTCTTTCACAGATACGCAGTATTTT.

The chain employs TRBV6-1 and TRBJ2-6; D not resolved. CDR1 is MNHNS, CDR2 SASEGT, per germline. The V end was cut by 2 bases, the J end by 4 bases, with 12 bases between. The CDR3 has 16 residues. In DNA, the CDR3 is TGTGCCAGCAGTGAAATGAAGGGTTCAGGGGCCAACGTCCTGACTTTC. This gives the protein CASSEMKGSGANVLTF.

The chain carries TRBV20-1 and TRBJ2-2, with TRBD2 identical over 7 bases. Germline V gives CDR1 DFQATT, CDR2 SNEGSKA (reference sequence). The CDR3 contains 15 residues. J gave up 0 bases and V 3 bases, and 4 bases lay outside the gene matches. Here the CDR3 DNA reads TGCAGTGCTAGGGGCGGGGGAGCGAACACCGGGGAGCTGTTTTTT. Protein: CSARGGGANTGELFF.

This clonotype was seen a handful of times. V and J are TRBV29-1 and TRBJ2-4, with D maybe TRBD2 (6 bases). V lost 6 bases and J 7 bases, leaving 16 bases between the germline ends. This CDR3 is built from 13 residues. Germline loops: CDR1 SQVTM, CDR2 ANQGSEA. As DNA, the CDR3 is TGCAGCGTGCCCGGCGGGGACGGGAACATTCAGTACTTC. Its protein is CSVPGGDGNIQYF.

The DNA of the CDR3 is TGTGCCAGCAGGCCCTTGGGGTGGACCCAGTTCTTC. Protein sequence: CASRPLGWTQFF. This chain connects TRBV21-1 to TRBJ2-1; the table's D gene call, TRBD2, was not cross checked with the DNA. TRBV21-1 is a pseudogene. This CDR3 is 12 amino acids long.

The chain carries TRBV7-2 and TRBJ1-3; D not resolved. The CDR3 contains 17 residues. Germline loops: CDR1 SGHTA, CDR2 FQGNSA. The ends were cut back, 5 bases at V and 4 bases at J, with 21 bases in the middle. CDR3 bases: TGTGCCAGCAGCATCAGTCAGCCCGGGGTTGCCGGAAACACCATATATTTT. It specifies CASSISQPGVAGNTIYF.

The rearrangement links TRBV2 to TRBJ2-2; TRBD1 aligns across 10 bases. J lost 6 bases, V lost 2 bases, and 9 bases had no gene match. The CDR3 contains 17 residues. CDR1 is SNHLY and CDR2 is FYNNEI in the germline V gene. Here the CDR3 DNA reads TGTGCCAGCAGTGAAAGGAGCGGGACAGGGGTCCCCGGGGAGCTGTTTTTT. Translation: CASSERSGTGVPGELFF.

This chain uses TRBV7-9 with TRBJ2-3; TRBD2 agrees at 8 bases. The J segment lost 5 bases and the V segment lost 3 bases, leaving 7 bases of the junction unmatched. In germline, CDR1 is SEHNR, CDR2 FQNEAQ (reference sequence). The CDR3 is 15 residues long. CDR3 nucleotide sequence: TGTGCCAGCAGCTTCGCGGGGGGCAGTGGAGATACGCAGTATTTT. This encodes CASSFAGGSGDTQYF.

This rearrangement joins TRBV4-3 to TRBJ2-3; D perhaps matches TRBD1 (6 bases). Germline V gene lookup returns CDR1 LGHNA and CDR2 YSLEER. V shed 1 base and J shed 1 base, with 15 bases lying between them. The CDR3 is 17 amino acids. The CDR3 protein is CASSQVTGLIGTDTQYF. The CDR3 nucleotides are TGCGCCAGCAGCCAAGTAACAGGGTTGATCGGCACAGATACGCAGTATTTT.

There are many counts of this clonotype. V usage is TRBV10-3 and J usage is TRBJ1-4; 7 bases agree with TRBD1. The CDR3 sequence is 14 residues long. CDR1 is ENHRY and CDR2 is SYGVKD in the germline V gene. V lost 10 bases, J lost 5 bases, and 10 bases stayed unmatched. The CDR3 nucleotides are TGTGCCAGTCACTCGGGACAGCCAAATGAAAAACTGTTTTTT. Its translation: CASHSGQPNEKLFF.

The gene calls are TRBV29-1 and TRBJ2-3; TRBD1 is a possible D gene (6 bases). CDR3 length: 14 amino acids. V was pared by 5 bases and J by 3 bases, with 15 bases between. Germline loops: CDR1 SQVTM, CDR2 ANQGSEA. The CDR3 nucleotides read TGCAGCGTTAGGGGGATTTTGGAAACAGATACGCAGTATTTT. It is translated as CSVRGILETDTQYF.

The chain recombines TRBV27 with TRBJ2-7; D is possibly TRBD1 or TRBD2 (6 bases each). Trimming shortened V by 5 bases and J by 6 bases, and 20 bases separated the two germline ends. The germline gives CDR1 MNHEY, CDR2 SMNVEV (reference sequence). The length of the CDR3 is 15 residues. The CDR3 bases are TGTGCCAGCAGTCCCCGGGACCTGGGGGGCTTCGAGCAGTACTTC. It codes for CASSPRDLGGFEQYF.

The genes are TRBV2 and TRBJ2-3, with D uncertain. The CDR3 is 14 amino acids. Germline values: CDR1 SNHLY, CDR2 FYNNEI. The germline V and J ends were trimmed by 7 bases and 0 bases, with 11 bases remaining between them. CDR3 nucleotide sequence: TGTGCCAGCAACCGCATGGGGAGCACAGATACGCAGTATTTT. It encodes CASNRMGSTDTQYF.

The CDR3, as DNA: TGTGCCACCAGTGGTGTTAACAGCTATGGCTACACCTTC. Its protein product is CATSGVNSYGYTF. V usage is TRBV24-1 and J usage is TRBJ1-2, with D unresolved. Germline V lookup: CDR1 KGHDR, CDR2 SFDVKD. The germline V and J ends were trimmed by 5 bases and 4 bases, with 10 bases remaining between them. The CDR3 runs 13 residues.

The genes are TRBV20-1 and TRBJ1-2, with 8 bases lining up with TRBD1. CDR1 and CDR2 (germline): DFQATT, SNEGSKA (reference sequence). This CDR3 is built from 12 residues. The CDR3 spells CRANRGGDGYTF. CDR3 DNA sequence: TGCAGGGCCAACAGGGGGGGTGATGGCTACACCTTC.

The chain is built from TRBV4-1 and TRBJ1-6; no clear D gene. The V and J ends lost 5 bases and 0 bases respectively, with 11 bases between them. Per the germline V gene, CDR1 is MGHRA and CDR2 is YSYEKL. CDR3 size: 16 residues. CDR3 sequence reads: CASSSLGISYNSPLHF. CDR3 sequence (DNA): TGCGCCAGCAGCTCGCTCGGGATCTCCTATAATTCACCCCTCCACTTT.